Detailed here is one TCR beta chain. The antigen is undetermined. The V end was cut by 5 bases, the J end by 0 bases, with 8 bases between. The CDR3 extends over 14 amino acids. Germline V lookup: CDR1 MNHEY, CDR2 SVGAGI. Sampling times: baseline, cycle 4 day 1, cycle 7 day 1. Measured with immunoSEQ multiplex PCR; TCRdb has only the in-frame clones, and not every one. The sample holds 45,000 to 65,000 clones, about 81% seen once. These data belong to a study of OX40 agonist ivuxolimab in advanced cancers. Study-level information: Prior therapy, whether anti-PD-1, anti-PD-L1 or anti-CTLA-4, was allowed, and under 50% had some.

General study findings and limits: With doses of 0.1 to 3.0 mg/kg, CD4+ and CD8+ blood T cells had undergone clonal expansion by week 6.

The receptor was derived from an adult with an advanced solid tumor such as melanoma, head and neck, liver or kidney cancer. This rearrangement joins TRBV6-5 to TRBJ2-4, with D unresolved. This sample comprised CD4+ or CD8+ T cells sorted from blood, obtained in a trial of the OX40 agonist ivuxolimab. CDR3 nucleotide sequence: TGTGCCAGCAGTCCCCCCGGAGCCAAAAACATTCAGTACTTC. Protein product: CASSPPGAKNIQYF.